This T cell receptor beta chain appears in the sequencing data of a study of blood T cell repertoires in COVID-19 (dated by TCRdb to the early 2020s). About the study as a whole: The collaborator samples originated in the United States, Italy and Spain and spanned the acute and convalescent phases of COVID-19. Where available, HLA class I and class II types were obtained from metadata supplied by the sample provider rather than from assay-based typing. Nearly every sample came with metadata listing a de-identified subject ID, COVID-19 status, age in years and sex. The samples were drawn from the first 160 participants of the ongoing ImmuneRACE study and from under 1,500 subjects provided by 6 global collaborators. The prospective study material was composed of cDNA or gDNA derived from T cells, B-cell-depleted T cells, or PBMCs. Subjects who had been exposed to COVID-19, were actively infected with it, or had recovered from it provided the deeply sampled blood TCRbeta repertoires that made up the dataset. The repertoires were released in a freely available public database meant as a resource for research on the immune response to SARS-CoV-2. Beyond this particular receptor, the publication reports: The quantity of clinical and demographic metadata differed by source and by participant and was supplied without curation.

Points on this clone: Its antigen is still unknown. There are no base qualities to consult, and no much larger clone falls within one base.

CDR3 length: 13 amino acids, cysteine to phenylalanine. The kept DNA is CDR3 alone, 39 bases in frame from the first base. Sequences SGDLS (CDR1) and YYNGEE (CDR2) are obtained from the germline V gene. Ends trimmed: V by 4 bases, J by 2 bases; bases unmatched to a gene: 3. TCRbeta CDR3 regions were amplified from genomic DNA using the immunoSEQ Assay, a bias-controlled multiplex PCR. Regarding the original processing steps: The number of nucleated cells in each sample was estimated from the amplification of reference gene primers within the assay. To quantify the absolute abundance of each unique TCRbeta CDR3 rearrangement, sequence reads were collapsed and filtered. For each sample, productive Simpson clonality was calculated by taking the square root of Simpson's diversity index across productive rearrangements. Held by TCRdb, this immuneACCESS table contains in-frame sequences only and omits some clones. Under half of the omission traces to an unresolved V gene where checked; the cause of the rest is unknown. V and J calls and clone size come straight from that table; D and trimming were deduced from the DNA. Present in this sample are fewer than 300,000 clones, more than 80% of which were seen just once. 0.95% to 1.3% of the sample lies in the top ten.

In the prospective study, participants were about 18 to 95 years old, resided in approximately 25 geographic areas of the United States, and were enrolled through a virtual design. In the prospective study, participants were assigned to cohorts based on the clinical history participants reported in a screening survey and a study questionnaire. For ImmuneRACE Cohort 3, a participant was defined as recovered based on two consecutive negative NP/OP PCR tests, clearance by a healthcare professional, or resolution of symptoms. In the prospective study, whole blood, serum and a nasopharyngeal or oropharyngeal swab were collected from each participant by mobile phlebotomists. Participants in the prospective study had the option to provide additional blood draws and questionnaires over a roughly two-month period. Blood samples from the prospective study were shipped frozen or at room temperature prior to DNA extraction.

Sequenced sample: PBMCs or T cells enriched from blood (not recorded which). The sequence was obtained from a woman younger than 45 who had recovered from COVID-19. The chain is made from TRBV9 and TRBJ2-7; the junction holds 7 bases that match TRBD1. In nucleotide form, the sequence is TGTGCCAGCAGCCCTGGACAGGCCTACGAGCAGTACTTC. It codes for CASSPGQAYEQYF.